This T cell receptor (beta chain) was sequenced in a study of long-term antiretroviral therapy in people with HIV. At the level of the study: The 2015 recommendation for immediate ART came about a decade after the earliest samples. Study findings and constraints: At every time point, clones expanded before ART dominated the repertoire.

The assay, immunoSEQ v3.0, was run at survey level. The table came from immunoSEQ multiplex PCR; TCRdb's copy has only in-frame clones and leaves some out. Of about 30,000 clones in the sample, over 90% are singletons; the top ten hold about 6%. Germline CDR1 and CDR2: GTSNPN and SVGIG (reference sequence). The germline V and J ends were trimmed by 2 bases and 9 bases, with 14 bases remaining between them. CDR3 length equals 14 residues. Everyone in the study who had HIV was treated in the United States. Held in samples before DNA extraction were about 0.85-11 million cryopreserved PBMC. As to this clone: Its specificity is not known.

Sample: unsorted PBMCs, taken about 6.5 years after starting antiretroviral therapy. This TCR derives from a woman aged 40 to 49 with HIV. This chain connects TRBV30 to TRBJ1-6, with D maybe TRBD1 (6 bases). The CDR3 bases are TGTGCCTGGAGTTACAGGGCCCAGAGTTCACCCCTCCACTTT. It encodes CAWSYRAQSSPLHF. Variable domain in full (rest from reference TRBV30 and TRBJ1-6): SQTIHQWPATLVQPVGSPLSLECTVEGTSNPNLYWYRQAAGRGLQLLFYSVGIGQISSEVPQNLSASRPQDRQFILSSKKLLLSDSGFYLCAWSYRAQSSPLHFGNGTRLTVT.